Listed below are T cell receptor beta chains from one sample, sequenced in a study of blood T cell repertoires in COVID-19. Method: immunoSEQ multiplex PCR; TCRdb's copy keeps in-frame clones and lacks some. Altogether roughly 200,000 clones are present, 80% to 85% being singletons, with the ten largest covering roughly 10%. The sequenced sample consisted of peripheral blood. All receptors come from a woman aged 80 or over with COVID-19, enrolled during active disease. Each CDR3 is given with its conserved first and last residue. A D gene is named only where the DNA matches it firmly. Only some rows state a clone size, as once, few, many or a class for expanded clones.

J,V,size,D,DNA,CDR3
TRBJ1-1,TRBV10-3,few,-,TGTGCCATAAAGGCCCCAGGGGCCACTGAAGCTTTCTTT,CAIKAPGATEAFF
TRBJ1-2,TRBV18,-,TRBD1,TGTGCCAGCTCAGAGCCGGGACAGGGAAACTATGGCTACACCTTC,CASSEPGQGNYGYTF
TRBJ2-5,TRBV24-1,-,TRBD1,TGTGCCACCAGTAGGGACAGGGTAGGGGAGACCCAGTACTTC,CATSRDRVGETQYF
TRBJ1-5,TRBV21-1,once,-,TGTGCCAGCAGTCTCGAGTCTGACAGGTGCAATCAGCCCCAGCATTTT,CASSLESDRCNQPQHF
TRBJ2-2,TRBV28,-,-,TGTGCCAGCAGATCGACCGGGGAGCTGTTTTTT,CASRSTGELFF
TRBJ1-5,TRBV19,few,-,TGTGCCAGCTCTGACAGGCGAAGCAATCAGCCCCAGCATTTT,CASSDRRSNQPQHF
TRBJ1-2,TRBV14,-,TRBD1,TGTGCCAGCAGCCCGGACAGGGGCTATGGCTACACCTTC,CASSPDRGYGYTF
TRBJ2-5,TRBV28,few,TRBD2,TGTGCCAGCAGCTTACTAGCGGGGGGATCAGAGACCCAGTACTTC,CASSLLAGGSETQYF
TRBJ1-6,TRBV6-5,-,-,TGTGCCAGCAGGCCAGAGGGTGTAGGTTCACCCCTCCACTTT,CASRPEGVGSPLHF
TRBJ1-6,TRBV12-3/TRBV12-4,-,-,TGTGCCAGCAGCACCGGGAATTCACCCCTCCACTTT,CASSTGNSPLHF
TRBJ1-2,TRBV7-8,-,TRBD1,TGTGCCAGCAGCTTAGCAGCGACAGGGACTGGCTACACCTTC,CASSLAATGTGYTF
TRBJ1-4,TRBV5-4,once,TRBD1,TGTGCCAGCAGCTCCCCAGGGGGTCTAAATGAAAAACTGTTTTTT,CASSSPGGLNEKLFF
TRBJ2-5,TRBV28,-,TRBD2,TGTGCCAGCAGTTTAATGACTAGCGGGACTCAAGAGACCCAGTACTTC,CASSLMTSGTQETQYF
TRBJ1-6,TRBV2,-,TRBD1,TGTGCCAGCGGCCCGGGACAGGGGAGACAATCACCCCTCCACTTT,CASGPGQGRQSPLHF
TRBJ1-4,TRBV5-1,-,TRBD1,TGCGCCAGCAGTTCCGGGACAGGGTCCCAAAAACTGTTTTTT,CASSSGTGSQKLFF
TRBJ2-5,TRBV7-6,-,TRBD2,TGTGCCAGCAGCTTAGGACCTGCGGGGGGCGCCCAAGAGACCCAGTACTTC,CASSLGPAGGAQETQYF
TRBJ2-5,TRBV3-1/TRBV3-2,once,TRBD2,TGTGCCAGCAGCCCCGGGGGGGGCCTACAAGAGACCCAGTACTTC,CASSPGGGLQETQYF
TRBJ1-6,TRBV20-1,once,TRBD1,TGCAGTGCTAATGACAGGGGGAGCTCCTATAATTCACCCCTCCACTTT,CSANDRGSSYNSPLHF
TRBJ2-2,TRBV14,-,-,TGTGCCAGCAGCCAAGTGCGGGGCACCGGGGAGCTGTTTTTT,CASSQVRGTGELFF
TRBJ1-4,TRBV7-8,-,TRBD1,TGTGCCAGCAGCCCCCGGGACAGGGCTGAAAAACTGTTTTTT,CASSPRDRAEKLFF
TRBJ2-1,TRBV24-1,-,TRBD1,TGTGCCACCAGTGAACCGACCGGGACAGGGTACGATGAGCAGTTCTTC,CATSEPTGTGYDEQFF
TRBJ1-3,TRBV9,few,-,TGTGCCAGCAGCGTATCCAGGGGAAGGGGAAACACCATATATTTT,CASSVSRGRGNTIYF
TRBJ2-4,TRBV28,-,-,TGTGCCACCTCGGAACAGGGTAATGACAAAAACATTCAGTACTTC,CATSEQGNDKNIQYF
TRBJ1-4,TRBV7-7,once,-,TGTGCCAGCAGCTTAGGGGCCGCGGGTACTAATGAAAAACTGTTTTTT,CASSLGAAGTNEKLFF
TRBJ1-1,TRBV6-5,-,-,TGTGCCAGCAGTTACTCCGGGTCAAACACTGAAGCTTTCTTT,CASSYSGSNTEAFF
TRBJ1-1,TRBV2,-,-,TGTGCCAGCAGGGAACGAACAGCCGAAGCTTTCTTT,CASRERTAEAFF
TRBJ1-2,TRBV3-1/TRBV3-2,-,-,TGTGCCAGCAGCCACCTAGGCCTCTATGGCTACACCTTC,CASSHLGLYGYTF
TRBJ1-5,TRBV19,-,-,TGTGCCAGTAGTATATTCGGGGTTTCCCATCAGCCCCAGCATTTT,CASSIFGVSHQPQHF
TRBJ2-3,TRBV11-2,-,-,TGTGCCAGCAGCTTAGATGGGCTTTGGGCAGATACGCAGTATTTT,CASSLDGLWADTQYF
TRBJ1-4,TRBV21-1,once,-,TGTGCCAGCAGCAAGTCCGGGACAGGGGGTAATGAAAAACTGTTTTTT,CASSKSGTGGNEKLFF
TRBJ2-1,TRBV4-1,few,-,TGCGCCAGCAGCCAAGAACTGGCGGCCCGGAATGAGCAGTTCTTC,CASSQELAARNEQFF
TRBJ1-1,TRBV28,-,-,TGTGCCAGCAGTTCCCCGGCGGGGAGAGCTTTCTTT,CASSSPAGRAFF
TRBJ1-2,TRBV28,-,-,TGTGCCAGCAGTCCCTCTCGGGGAGGGACCTATGGCTACACCTTC,CASSPSRGGTYGYTF
TRBJ2-2,TRBV5-1,-,-,TGCGCCAGCAGCTTGGAGTTTGCAGCCGGGGAGCTGTTTTTT,CASSLEFAAGELFF
TRBJ2-7,TRBV19,-,TRBD1,TGTGCCAGCGGTGGAACAGGGGCGAACTACGAGCAGTACTTC,CASGGTGANYEQYF
TRBJ1-1,TRBV19,-,TRBD1,TGTGCCAGCTACAGGGGGAACACTGAAGCTTTCTTT,CASYRGNTEAFF
TRBJ2-5,TRBV7-7,-,TRBD2,TGTGCTAGCAGCTTCGGAATTAGCGGGGGGCGAGGCCCCCAAGAGACCCAGTACTTC,CASSFGISGGRGPQETQYF
TRBJ2-5,TRBV10-2,-,-,TGCGCCAGCAGTGATGCAGGGATAGAGACCCAGTACTTC,CASSDAGIETQYF